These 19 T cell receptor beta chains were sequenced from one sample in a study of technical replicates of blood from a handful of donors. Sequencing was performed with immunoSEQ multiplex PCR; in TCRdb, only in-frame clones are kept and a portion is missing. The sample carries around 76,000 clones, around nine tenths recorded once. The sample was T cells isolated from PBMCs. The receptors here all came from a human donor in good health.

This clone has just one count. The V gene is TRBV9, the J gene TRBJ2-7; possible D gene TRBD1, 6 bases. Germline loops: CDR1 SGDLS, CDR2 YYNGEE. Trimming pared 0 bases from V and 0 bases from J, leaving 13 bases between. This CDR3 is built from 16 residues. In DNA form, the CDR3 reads TGTGCCAGCAGCGTAGATAAAGACAGGCCCTCCTACGAGCAGTACTTC. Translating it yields CASSVDKDRPSYEQYF.

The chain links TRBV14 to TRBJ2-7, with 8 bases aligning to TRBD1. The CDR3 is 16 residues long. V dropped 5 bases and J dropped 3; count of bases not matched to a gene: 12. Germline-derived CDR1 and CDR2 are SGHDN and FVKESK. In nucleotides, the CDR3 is TGTGCCAGCAGCTACACCCGGTGGACAGGGAGCTACGAGCAGTACTTC. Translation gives CASSYTRWTGSYEQYF.

CDR3 sequence (DNA): TGTGCCAGCAGCTCCCTAGCGAGCAATGAGCAGTTCTTC. Its translation is CASSSLASNEQFF. The chain joins TRBV7-2 to TRBJ2-1; maybe TRBD2 (6 bases). The CDR3 runs to 13 residues. CDR1 SGHTA and CDR2 FQGNSA come from the germline V gene. V gave up 4 bases and J gave up 6 bases, with 10 bases separating them. The whole variable domain, remainder taken from reference TRBV7-2 and TRBJ2-1, is GAGVSQSPSNKVTEKGKDVELRCDPISGHTALYWYRQSLGQGLEFLIYFQGNSAPDKSGLPSDRFSAERTGGSVSTLTIQRTQQEDSAVYLCASSSLASNEQFFGPGTRLTVL.

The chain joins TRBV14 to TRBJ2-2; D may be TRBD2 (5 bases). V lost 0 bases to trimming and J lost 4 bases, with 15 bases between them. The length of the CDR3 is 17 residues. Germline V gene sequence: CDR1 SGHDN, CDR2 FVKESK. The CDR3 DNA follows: TGTGCCAGCAGCCAAGAGAGGGCCTACCCCGTCACCGGGGAGCTGTTTTTT. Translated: CASSQERAYPVTGELFF.

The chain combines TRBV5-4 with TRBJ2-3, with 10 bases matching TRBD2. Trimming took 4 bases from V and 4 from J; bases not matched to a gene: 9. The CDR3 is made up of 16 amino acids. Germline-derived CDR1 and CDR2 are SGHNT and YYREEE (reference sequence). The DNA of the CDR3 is TGTGCCAGCAGCCCTGGGCTAGCGGGAGTGGCAGATACGCAGTATTTT. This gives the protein CASSPGLAGVADTQYF.

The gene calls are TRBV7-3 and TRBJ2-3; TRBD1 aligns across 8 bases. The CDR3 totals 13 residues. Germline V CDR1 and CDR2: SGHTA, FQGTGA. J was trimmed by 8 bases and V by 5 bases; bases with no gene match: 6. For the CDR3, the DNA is TGTGCCAGCAGCCAACAGGGGGTTGGTACGCAGTATTTT. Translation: CASSQQGVGTQYF.

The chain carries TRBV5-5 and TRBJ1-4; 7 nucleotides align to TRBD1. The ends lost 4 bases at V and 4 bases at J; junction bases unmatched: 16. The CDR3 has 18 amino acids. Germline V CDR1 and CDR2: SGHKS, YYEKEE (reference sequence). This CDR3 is CASSPGTDQVQGNEKLFF. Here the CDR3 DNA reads TGTGCCAGCAGCCCAGGGACAGACCAGGTTCAGGGTAATGAAAAACTGTTTTTT.

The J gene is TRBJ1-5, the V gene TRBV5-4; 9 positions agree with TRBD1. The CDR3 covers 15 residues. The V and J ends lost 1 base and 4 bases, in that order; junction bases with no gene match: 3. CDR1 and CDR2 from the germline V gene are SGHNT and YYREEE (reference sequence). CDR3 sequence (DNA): TGTGCCAGCAGCTTGTGGGGACAGGGAAATCAGCCCCAGCATTTT. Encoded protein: CASSLWGQGNQPQHF.

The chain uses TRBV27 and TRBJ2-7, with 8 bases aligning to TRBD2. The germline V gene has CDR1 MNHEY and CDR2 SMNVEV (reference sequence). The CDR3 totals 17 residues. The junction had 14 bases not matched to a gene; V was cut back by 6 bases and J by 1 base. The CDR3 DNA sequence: TGTGCCAGCAGCATGATGCAGACTAGCGCCGATTCCTACGAGCAGTACTTC. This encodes CASSMMQTSADSYEQYF.

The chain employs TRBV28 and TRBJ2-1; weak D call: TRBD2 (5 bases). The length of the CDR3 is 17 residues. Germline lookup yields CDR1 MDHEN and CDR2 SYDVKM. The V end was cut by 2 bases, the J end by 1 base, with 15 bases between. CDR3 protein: CASSLPFSRRSYNEQFF. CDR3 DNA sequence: TGTGCCAGCAGTTTACCTTTCTCGCGGAGGTCCTACAATGAGCAGTTCTTC.

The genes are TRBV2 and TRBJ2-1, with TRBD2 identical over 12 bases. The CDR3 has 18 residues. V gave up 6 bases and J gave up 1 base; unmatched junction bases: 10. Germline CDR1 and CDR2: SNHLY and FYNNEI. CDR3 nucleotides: TGTGCCAGCAGCACCGGGACTAGCGGGTCCCCTTCCTACAATGAGCAGTTCTTC. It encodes CASSTGTSGSPSYNEQFF.

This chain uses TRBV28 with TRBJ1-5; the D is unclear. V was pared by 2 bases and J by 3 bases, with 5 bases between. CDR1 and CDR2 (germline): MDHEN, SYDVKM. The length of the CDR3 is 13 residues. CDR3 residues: CASSLIDNQPQHF. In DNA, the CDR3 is TGTGCCAGCAGTTTAATAGACAATCAGCCCCAGCATTTT.

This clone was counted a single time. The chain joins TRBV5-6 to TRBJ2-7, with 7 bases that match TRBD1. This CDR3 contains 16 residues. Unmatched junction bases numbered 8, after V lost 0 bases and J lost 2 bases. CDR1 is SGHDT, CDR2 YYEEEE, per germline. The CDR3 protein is CASSLVVDRQPYEQYF. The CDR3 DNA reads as TGTGCCAGCAGCTTGGTGGTGGACAGGCAACCCTACGAGCAGTACTTC.

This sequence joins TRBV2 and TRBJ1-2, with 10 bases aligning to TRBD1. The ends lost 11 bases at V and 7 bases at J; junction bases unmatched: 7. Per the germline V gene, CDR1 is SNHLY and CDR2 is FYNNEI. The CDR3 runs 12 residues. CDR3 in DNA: TGTGCCGGGACAGGGGTAAAGTTTGGCTACACCTTC. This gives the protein CAGTGVKFGYTF.

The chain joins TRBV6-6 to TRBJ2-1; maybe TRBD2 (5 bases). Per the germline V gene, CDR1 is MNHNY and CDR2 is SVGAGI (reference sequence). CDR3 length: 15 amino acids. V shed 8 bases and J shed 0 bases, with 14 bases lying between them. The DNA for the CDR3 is TGTGCCAGCCAGAGTAGCGTCATCTCCTACAATGAGCAGTTCTTC. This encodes CASQSSVISYNEQFF.

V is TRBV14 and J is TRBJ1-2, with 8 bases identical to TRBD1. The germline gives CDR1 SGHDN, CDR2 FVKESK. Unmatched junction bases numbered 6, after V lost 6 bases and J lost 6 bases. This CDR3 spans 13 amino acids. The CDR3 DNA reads TGTGCCAGCAGGAACAGGGGGGGTGATGGCTACACCTTC. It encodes CASRNRGGDGYTF.

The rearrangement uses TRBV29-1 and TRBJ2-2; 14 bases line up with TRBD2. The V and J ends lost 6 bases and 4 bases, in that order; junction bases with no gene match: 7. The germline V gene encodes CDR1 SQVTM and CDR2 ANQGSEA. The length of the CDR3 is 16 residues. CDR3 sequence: CSVGTSGSVSTGELFF. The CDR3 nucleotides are TGCAGCGTGGGGACTAGCGGGAGTGTGTCCACCGGGGAGCTGTTTTTT.

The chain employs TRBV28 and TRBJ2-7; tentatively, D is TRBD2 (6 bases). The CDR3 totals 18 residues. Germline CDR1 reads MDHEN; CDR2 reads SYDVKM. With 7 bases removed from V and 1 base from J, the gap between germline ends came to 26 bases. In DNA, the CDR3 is TGTGCCAGCAAGTTGTCACCCGGGAGTGTTCGGGCTTCCTACGAGCAGTACTTC. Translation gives CASKLSPGSVRASYEQYF.

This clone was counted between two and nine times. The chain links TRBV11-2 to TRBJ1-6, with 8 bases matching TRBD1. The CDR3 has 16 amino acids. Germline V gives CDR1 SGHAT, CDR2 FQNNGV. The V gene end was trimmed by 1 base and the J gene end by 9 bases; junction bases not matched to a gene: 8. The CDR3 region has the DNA TGTGCCAGCAGCTTAGGACAGGGGAATAAGGGTTCACCCCTCCACTTT. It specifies CASSLGQGNKGSPLHF.